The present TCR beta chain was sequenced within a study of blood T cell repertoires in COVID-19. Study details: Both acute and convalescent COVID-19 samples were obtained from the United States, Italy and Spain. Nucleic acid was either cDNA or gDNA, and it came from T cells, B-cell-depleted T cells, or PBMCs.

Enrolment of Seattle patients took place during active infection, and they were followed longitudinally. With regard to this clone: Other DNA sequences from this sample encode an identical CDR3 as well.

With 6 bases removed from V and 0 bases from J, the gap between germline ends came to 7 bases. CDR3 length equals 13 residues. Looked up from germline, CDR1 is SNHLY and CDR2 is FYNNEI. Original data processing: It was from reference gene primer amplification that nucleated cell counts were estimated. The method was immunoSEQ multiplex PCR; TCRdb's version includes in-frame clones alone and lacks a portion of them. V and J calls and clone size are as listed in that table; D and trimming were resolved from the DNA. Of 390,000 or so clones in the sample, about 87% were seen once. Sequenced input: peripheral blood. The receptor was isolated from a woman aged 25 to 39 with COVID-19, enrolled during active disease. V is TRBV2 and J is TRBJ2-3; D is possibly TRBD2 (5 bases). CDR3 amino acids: CASRDSSTDTQYF. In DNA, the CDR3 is TGTGCCAGCAGGGACTCTAGCACAGATACGCAGTATTTT.